These 14 T cell receptor beta chains share one sample of origin, sequenced in a study of T cell repertoires in cytomegalovirus infection. No antigen has been assigned to these receptors. Each CDR3 protein gets one entry after TCRdb re-called the reads with MiXCR. There are 640,000 or so distinct CDR3 sequences in the sample; roughly 30% occur only once, and around a sixth lies in the top ten. Sequencing used cultured PBMCs, obtained from culture after CMV antigen stimulation. The source is a human donor in good health (CMV status not recorded). Some clones in this sample may be carry-over from other donors' samples.

The chain's CDR3 is CASSTPPSGVTDTQYF. CDR3 coding DNA: TGCGCCAGCAGCACCCCCCCTAGCGGCGTCACAGATACGCAGTATTTT. The chain combines TRBV5-1 with TRBJ2-3; 7 bases are a match to TRBD2. Germline lookup yields CDR1 SGHRS and CDR2 YFSETQ. Trimming cost V 4 bases and J 2 bases; bases outside gene matches: 10. This CDR3 region has 16 residues.

The chain couples TRBV5-4 to TRBJ2-1, with D uncertain. The germline V and J ends were trimmed by 4 bases and 1 base, with 15 bases remaining between them. CDR1 and CDR2 from the germline V gene are SGHNT and YYREEE (reference sequence). This CDR3 comprises 16 residues. This chain's CDR3 is CASSIGEERSYNEQFF. Written as DNA, the CDR3 is TGTGCCAGCAGCATAGGAGAGGAACGATCCTACAATGAGCAGTTCTTC.

V usage is TRBV6-5 and J usage is TRBJ2-5; the D gene is possibly TRBD2 (6 bases). The CDR3 spans 14 residues. The germline V gene has CDR1 MNHEY and CDR2 SVGAGI. V was trimmed by 2 bases and J by 2 bases, leaving 9 bases between them. CDR3 DNA sequence: TGTGCCAGCAGTTACCCCGGGGGTCAAGAGACCCAGTACTTC. This translates into CASSYPGGQETQYF.

With respect to this clonotype: A read error is possible here, since a much larger clone lies one base away. Because the CDR3's place on the DNA is in doubt, the DNA is left out and the CDR3 is given as listed by TCRdb. The chain employs TRBV7-2 and TRBJ2-1; the D call TRBD1 from the table was never checked on the DNA. The CDR3 is 13 amino acids in total, end residues counted. Germline lookup yields CDR1 SGHTA and CDR2 FQGNSA. Here the CDR3 reads CASRVGGGNEQLF.

The chain has TRBV12-3 or TRBV12-4 and TRBJ2-5; TRBD1 or TRBD2 may be the D gene (5 bases each). The ends were cut back, 4 bases at V and 3 bases at J, with 9 bases in the middle. The CDR3 spans 13 residues. The DNA for the CDR3 is TGTGCCAGCAGTTGGTGGGGGAAAGAGACCCAGTACTTC. Protein: CASSWWGKETQYF.

The sample holds many counts of this clonotype. The V and J genes are TRBV12-3 or TRBV12-4 and TRBJ1-2; no firm D call. V lost 5 bases and J lost 8, with 15 bases in between. The CDR3 is 13 amino acids. The CDR3 coding sequence is TGTGCCAGCAGTCTATCAGGCCCCGACGGCTACACCTTC. Translated, it gives CASSLSGPDGYTF.

The rearrangement joins TRBV7-2 to TRBJ1-2; TRBD1 aligns across 7 bases. This CDR3 region has 13 residues. V was pared by 6 bases and J by 8 bases, with 9 bases of the junction left unmatched. CDR1 is SGHTA, CDR2 FQGNSA, per germline. The CDR3 DNA reads TGTGCCAGCAGATTTACAGGGGCGGGAGGCTACACCTTC. Translating it yields CASRFTGAGGYTF. Filled out from reference TRBV7-2 and TRBJ1-2, the complete variable domain reads GAGVSQSPSNKVTEKGKDVELRCDPISGHTALYWYRQSLGQGLEFLIYFQGNSAPDKSGLPSDRFSAERTGGSVSTLTIQRTQQEDSAVYLCASRFTGAGGYTFGSGTRLTVV.

The chain recombines TRBV12-3 or TRBV12-4 with TRBJ1-3, with a tentative D call TRBD1 (5 bases). Deletions cut 0 bases from V and 7 bases from J, with 16 bases between. The CDR3 has 16 residues. The CDR3 bases are TGTGCCAGCAGTTTAGCGCCCCGCAGGGACGCTAACACCATATATTTT. It encodes CASSLAPRRDANTIYF.

This chain uses TRBV20-1 with TRBJ1-1; D remains ambiguous. This CDR3 spans 13 amino acids. The germline V gene has CDR1 DFQATT and CDR2 SNEGSKA (reference sequence). Trimming removed 5 bases at V and 0 bases at J, with 10 bases between. In DNA form, the CDR3 reads TGCAGTGCTGTCCACTTTTTGAACACTGAAGCTTTCTTT. Its protein product is CSAVHFLNTEAFF.

This clonotype was counted at least ten times. CDR3 residues: CASSLGPGGGRATDTQYF. The CDR3 DNA is TGTGCCAGCAGCTTAGGTCCGGGGGGCGGGAGGGCGACAGATACGCAGTATTTT. The chain carries TRBV7-2 and TRBJ2-3, with 9 bases lining up with TRBD2. The germline gives CDR1 SGHTA, CDR2 FQGNSA. J lost 3 bases, V lost 1 base, and 11 bases had no gene match. This CDR3 has 18 residues.

This clonotype was seen a few times. The chain links TRBV10-3 to TRBJ2-3; 8 bases match TRBD2. Germline CDR1 and CDR2: ENHRY and SYGVKD. V gave up 10 bases and J gave up 6 bases; unmatched junction bases: 12. The CDR3 covers 14 residues. DNA of the CDR3: TGTGCCACGATTAGCGGGGAGGGTAGCGATACGCAGTATTTT. Translation: CATISGEGSDTQYF.

The genes are TRBV6-6 and TRBJ2-3; 8 bases are a match to TRBD2. The CDR3 runs to 16 residues. Germline loops: CDR1 MNHNY, CDR2 SVGAGI (reference sequence). V trimming: 6 bases; J trimming: 6 bases; junction bases outside the gene matches: 14. CDR3 nucleotides: TGTGCCAGCAGCAAGACGGGGGGGTTAGGGCCTGATACGCAGTATTTT. This gives the protein CASSKTGGLGPDTQYF.

This clonotype was found many times. The chain links TRBV6-1 to TRBJ2-7, with 7 positions matching TRBD1. Germline loops: CDR1 MNHNS, CDR2 SASEGT. The CDR3 has 12 residues. The J segment lost 7 bases and the V segment lost 7 bases, leaving 7 bases of the junction unmatched. The CDR3 is CASTGTVWEQYF. In nucleotides, the CDR3 is TGTGCCAGCACCGGGACAGTTTGGGAGCAGTACTTC.

This chain uses TRBV7-2 with TRBJ2-5; D possibly corresponds to TRBD1 (6 bases). Germline V lookup: CDR1 SGHTA, CDR2 FQGNSA. The CDR3 has 13 residues. The germline V and J ends were trimmed by 6 bases and 3 bases, with 11 bases remaining between them. The CDR3 reads CASRQSGEETQYF. The CDR3 DNA follows: TGTGCCAGCAGACAATCAGGGGAAGAGACCCAGTACTTC.